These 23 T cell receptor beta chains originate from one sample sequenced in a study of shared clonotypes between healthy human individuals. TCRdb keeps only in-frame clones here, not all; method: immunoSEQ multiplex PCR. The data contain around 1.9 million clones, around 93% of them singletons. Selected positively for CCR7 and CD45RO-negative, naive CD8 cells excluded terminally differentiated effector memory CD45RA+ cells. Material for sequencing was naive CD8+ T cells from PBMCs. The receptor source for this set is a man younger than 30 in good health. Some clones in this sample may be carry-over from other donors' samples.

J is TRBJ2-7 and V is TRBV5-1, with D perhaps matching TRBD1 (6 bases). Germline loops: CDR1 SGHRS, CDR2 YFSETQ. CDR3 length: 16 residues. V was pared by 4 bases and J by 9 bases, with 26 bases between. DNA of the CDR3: TGCGCCAGCAGCACTTCAGACCTGGACAGCCCGGCGGGGCAGTACTTC. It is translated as CASSTSDLDSPAGQYF.

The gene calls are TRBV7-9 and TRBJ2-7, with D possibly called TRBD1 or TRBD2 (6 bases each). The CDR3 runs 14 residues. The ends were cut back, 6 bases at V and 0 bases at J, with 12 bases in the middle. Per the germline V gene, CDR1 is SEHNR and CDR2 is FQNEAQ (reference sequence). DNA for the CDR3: TGTGCCAGCAGGGACGGAGGGGGCTCCTACGAGCAGTACTTC. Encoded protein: CASRDGGGSYEQYF.

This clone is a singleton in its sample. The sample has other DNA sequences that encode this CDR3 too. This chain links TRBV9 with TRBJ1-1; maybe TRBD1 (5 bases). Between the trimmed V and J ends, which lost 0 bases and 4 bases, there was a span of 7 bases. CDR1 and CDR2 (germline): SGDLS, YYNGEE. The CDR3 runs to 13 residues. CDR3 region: CASSVDRGTEAFF. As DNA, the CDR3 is TGTGCCAGCAGCGTAGATAGGGGCACTGAAGCTTTCTTT.

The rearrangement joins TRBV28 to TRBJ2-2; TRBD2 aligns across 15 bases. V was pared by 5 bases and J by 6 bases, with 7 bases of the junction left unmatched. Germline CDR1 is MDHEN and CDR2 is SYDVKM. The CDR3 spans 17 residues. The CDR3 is CASSPPGLAGGPGELFF. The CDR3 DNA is TGTGCCAGCAGTCCACCGGGACTAGCGGGAGGACCCGGGGAGCTGTTTTTT.

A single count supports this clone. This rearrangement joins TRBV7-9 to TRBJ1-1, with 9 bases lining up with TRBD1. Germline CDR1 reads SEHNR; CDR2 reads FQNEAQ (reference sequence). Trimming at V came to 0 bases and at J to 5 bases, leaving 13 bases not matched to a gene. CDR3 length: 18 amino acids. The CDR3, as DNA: TGTGCCAGCAGCTTAGCGGTGAGGGACAGGGATTTTCGAACTGAAGCTTTCTTT. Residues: CASSLAVRDRDFRTEAFF.

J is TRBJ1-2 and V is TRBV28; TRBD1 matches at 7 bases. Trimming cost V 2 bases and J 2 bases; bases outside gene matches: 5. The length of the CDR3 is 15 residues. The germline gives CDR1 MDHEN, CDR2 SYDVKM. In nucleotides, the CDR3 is TGTGCCAGCAGTTTAAGGTACAGGGGCAACTATGGCTACACCTTC. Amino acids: CASSLRYRGNYGYTF.

The CDR3 sequence: CASSRTGGHNTEAFF. The CDR3 DNA follows: TGTGCCAGCAGCAGGACAGGGGGACACAACACTGAAGCTTTCTTT. The rearrangement links TRBV6-4 to TRBJ1-1; 10 bases align to TRBD1. Germline CDR1 is MRHNA and CDR2 is SNTAGT. V lost 6 bases and J lost 2; bases outside the gene matches: 6. CDR3 length equals 15 residues.

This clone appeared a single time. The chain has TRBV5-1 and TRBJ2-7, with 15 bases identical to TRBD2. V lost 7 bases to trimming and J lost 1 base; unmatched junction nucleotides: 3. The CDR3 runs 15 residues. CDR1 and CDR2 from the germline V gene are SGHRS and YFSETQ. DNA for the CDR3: TGCGCCAGCGGGACTAGCGGGAGGTCATCCTACGAGCAGTACTTC. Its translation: CASGTSGRSSYEQYF.

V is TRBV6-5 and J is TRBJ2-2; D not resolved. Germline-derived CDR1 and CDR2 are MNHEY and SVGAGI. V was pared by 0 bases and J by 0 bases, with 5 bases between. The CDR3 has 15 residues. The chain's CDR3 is CASSYSMANTGELFF. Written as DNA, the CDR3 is TGTGCCAGCAGTTACTCGATGGCGAACACCGGGGAGCTGTTTTTT.

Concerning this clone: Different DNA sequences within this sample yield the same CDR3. CDR3 nucleotide sequence: TGTGCCAGCAGCTTTTTAACCGGGGAGCTGTTTTTT. Residues: CASSFLTGELFF. The chain couples TRBV7-3 to TRBJ2-2; the D is unclear. The CDR3 is made up of 12 amino acids. CDR1 is SGHTA and CDR2 is FQGTGA in the germline V gene. V was pared by 3 bases and J by 5 bases, with 4 bases between.

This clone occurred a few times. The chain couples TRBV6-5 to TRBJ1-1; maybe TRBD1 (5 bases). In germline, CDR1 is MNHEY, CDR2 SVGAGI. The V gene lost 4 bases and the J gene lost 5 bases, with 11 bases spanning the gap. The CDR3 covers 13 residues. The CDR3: CASSSGGDTEAFF. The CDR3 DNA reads TGTGCCAGCAGTTCGGGAGGGGATACTGAAGCTTTCTTT.

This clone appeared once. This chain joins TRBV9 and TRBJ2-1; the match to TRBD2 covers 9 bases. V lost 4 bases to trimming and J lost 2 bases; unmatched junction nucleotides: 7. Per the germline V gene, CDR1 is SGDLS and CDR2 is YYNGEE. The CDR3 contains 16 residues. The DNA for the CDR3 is TGTGCCAGCAGCAAGAGACTAGCGGCTCCCTACAATGAGCAGTTCTTC. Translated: CASSKRLAAPYNEQFF. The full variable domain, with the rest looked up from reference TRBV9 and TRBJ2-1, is DSGVTQTPKHLITATGQRVTLRCSPRSGDLSVYWYQQSLDQGLQFLIQYYNGEERAKGNILERFSAQQFPDLHSELNLSSLELGDSALYFCASSKRLAAPYNEQFFGPGTRLTVL.

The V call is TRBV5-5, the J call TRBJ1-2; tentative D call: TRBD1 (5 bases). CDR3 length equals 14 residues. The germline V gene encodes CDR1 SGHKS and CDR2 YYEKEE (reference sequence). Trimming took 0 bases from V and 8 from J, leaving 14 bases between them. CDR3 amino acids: CASSLGTGPRGYTF. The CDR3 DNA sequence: TGTGCCAGCAGCTTGGGTACAGGTCCTAGGGGCTACACCTTC. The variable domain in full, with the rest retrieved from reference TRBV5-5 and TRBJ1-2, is DAGVTQSPTHLIKTRGQQVTLRCSPISGHKSVSWYQQVLGQGPQFIFQYYEKEERGRGNFPDRFSARQFPNYSSELNVNALLLGDSALYLCASSLGTGPRGYTFGSGTRLTVV.

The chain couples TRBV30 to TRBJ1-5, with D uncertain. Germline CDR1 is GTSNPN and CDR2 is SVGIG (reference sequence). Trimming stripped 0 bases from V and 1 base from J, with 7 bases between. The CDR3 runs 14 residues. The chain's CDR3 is CAWSVSSSNQPQHF. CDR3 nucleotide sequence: TGTGCCTGGAGTGTTAGCAGCAGCAATCAGCCCCAGCATTTT.

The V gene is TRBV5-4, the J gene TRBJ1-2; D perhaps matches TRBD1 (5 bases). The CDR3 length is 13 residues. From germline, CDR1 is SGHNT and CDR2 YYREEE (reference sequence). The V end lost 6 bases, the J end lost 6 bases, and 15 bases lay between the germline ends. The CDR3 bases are TGTGCCAGCACCTGGGGGGGAAGAAATGGCTACACCTTC. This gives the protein CASTWGGRNGYTF.

The CDR3 protein is CASSSGKNTGELFF. The CDR3 DNA reads TGTGCCAGCAGTAGCGGGAAGAACACCGGGGAGCTGTTTTTT. This chain joins TRBV6-6 and TRBJ2-2, with 7 bases lining up with TRBD2. Germline CDR1 reads MNHNY; CDR2 reads SVGAGI (reference sequence). V trimming: 5 bases; J trimming: 1 base; junction bases outside the gene matches: 1. The CDR3 has 14 residues.

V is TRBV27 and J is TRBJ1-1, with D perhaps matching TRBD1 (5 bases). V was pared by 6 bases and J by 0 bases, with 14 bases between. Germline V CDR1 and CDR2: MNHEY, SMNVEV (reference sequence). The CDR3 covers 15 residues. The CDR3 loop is CASRTAGRLNTEAFF. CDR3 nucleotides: TGTGCCAGCAGGACCGCGGGGCGGTTGAACACTGAAGCTTTCTTT.

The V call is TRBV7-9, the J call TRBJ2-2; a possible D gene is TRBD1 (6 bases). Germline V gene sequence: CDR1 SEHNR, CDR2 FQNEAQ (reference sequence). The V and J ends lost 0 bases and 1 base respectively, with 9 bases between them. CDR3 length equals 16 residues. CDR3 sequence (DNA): TGTGCCAGCAGCTTAGCGGGACACCTGAACACCGGGGAGCTGTTTTTT. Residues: CASSLAGHLNTGELFF.

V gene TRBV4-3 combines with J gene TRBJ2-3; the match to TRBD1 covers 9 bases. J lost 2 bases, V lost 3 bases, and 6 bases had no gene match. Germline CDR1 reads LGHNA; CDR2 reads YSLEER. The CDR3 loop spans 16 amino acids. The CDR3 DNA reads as TGCGCCAGCAGCCACCTGCGACAGGGGGTCACAGATACGCAGTATTTT. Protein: CASSHLRQGVTDTQYF.

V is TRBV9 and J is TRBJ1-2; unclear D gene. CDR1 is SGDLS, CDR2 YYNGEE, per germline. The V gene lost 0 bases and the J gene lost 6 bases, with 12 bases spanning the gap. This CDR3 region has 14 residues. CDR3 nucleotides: TGTGCCAGCAGCGTAGGCGACGCAAGGGATGGCTACACCTTC. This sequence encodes CASSVGDARDGYTF. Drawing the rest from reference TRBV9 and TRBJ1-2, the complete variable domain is DSGVTQTPKHLITATGQRVTLRCSPRSGDLSVYWYQQSLDQGLQFLIQYYNGEERAKGNILERFSAQQFPDLHSELNLSSLELGDSALYFCASSVGDARDGYTFGSGTRLTVV.

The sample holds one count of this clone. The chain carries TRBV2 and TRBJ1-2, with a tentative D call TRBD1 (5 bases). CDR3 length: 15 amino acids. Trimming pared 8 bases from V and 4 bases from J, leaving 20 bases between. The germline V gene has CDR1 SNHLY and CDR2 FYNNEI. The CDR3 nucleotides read TGTGCCAGCGAACCAGGGAAAACGGCCGGCTATGGCTACACCTTC. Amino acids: CASEPGKTAGYGYTF.

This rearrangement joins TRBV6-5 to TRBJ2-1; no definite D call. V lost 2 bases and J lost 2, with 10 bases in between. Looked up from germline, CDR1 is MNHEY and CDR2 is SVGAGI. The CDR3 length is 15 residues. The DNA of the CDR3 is TGTGCCAGCAGTTACGATGGTGATACCTACAATGAGCAGTTCTTC. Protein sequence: CASSYDGDTYNEQFF.

The CDR3 sequence is CASGEDRAYEQYF. CDR3 DNA: TGTGCCAGCGGGGAGGACAGGGCTTACGAGCAGTACTTC. The V gene is TRBV2, the J gene TRBJ2-7; 8 positions match TRBD1. The germline gives CDR1 SNHLY, CDR2 FYNNEI. The CDR3 runs 13 residues. With V trimmed by 8 bases and J by 4 bases, 7 bases remained unmatched.